The T cell receptor (beta chain) described here comes from a study of CD8 T cells in ankylosing spondylitis. General observations from the study: Reportedly, disease-linked clones are significantly enriched in ankylosing spondylitis patients' matched synovial fluid. Disease-linked clones were found to be CD8+ and relatively rare in peripheral blood. Some of the motif variants had earlier been found in reactive arthritis patients' fluid and blood. A TCR beta motif of under 10 highly homologous variants seemed to mark ankylosing spondylitis blood.

CDR1 and CDR2 from the germline V gene are SQVTM and ANQGSEA. V lost 6 bases and J lost 5; bases outside the gene matches: 9. This CDR3 has 15 amino acids. This clonotype was detected many times. The antigen remains unidentified. As the method for making TCR beta libraries, quantitative 5'-RACE with molecular barcodes was used. A single record per CDR3 protein comes from TCRdb applying MiXCR to the 5' RACE reads. Counted here are fewer than 550,000 distinct CDR3 sequences, under 5.5% occurring once; the ten biggest clones make up under 4.5%. The source material was blood, either unsorted or a sorted T cell fraction (not recorded which). The TCR originated in a male donor with ankylosing spondylitis. The chain couples TRBV29-1 to TRBJ2-2, with 10 positions matching TRBD2. For the CDR3, the DNA is TGCAGCGTCCTACGGGCTAGCGGGAGTACCGGGGAGCTGTTTTTT. As protein: CSVLRASGSTGELFF.